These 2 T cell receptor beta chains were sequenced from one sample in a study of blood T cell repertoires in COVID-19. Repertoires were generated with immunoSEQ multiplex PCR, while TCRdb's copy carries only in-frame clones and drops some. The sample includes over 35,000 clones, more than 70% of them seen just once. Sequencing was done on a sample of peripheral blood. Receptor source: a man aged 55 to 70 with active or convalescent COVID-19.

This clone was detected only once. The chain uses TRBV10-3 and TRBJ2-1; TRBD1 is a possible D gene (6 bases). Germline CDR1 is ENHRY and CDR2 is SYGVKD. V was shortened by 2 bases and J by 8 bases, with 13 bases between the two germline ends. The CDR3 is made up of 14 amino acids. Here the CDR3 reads CAISEPGRGDEQFF. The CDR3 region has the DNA TGTGCCATCAGTGAGCCCGGCAGGGGTGATGAGCAGTTCTTC.

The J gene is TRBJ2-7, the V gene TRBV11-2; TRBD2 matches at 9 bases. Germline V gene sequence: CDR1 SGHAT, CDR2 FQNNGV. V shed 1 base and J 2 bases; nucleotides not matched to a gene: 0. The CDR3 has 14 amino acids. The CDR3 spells CASSLASGTYEQYV. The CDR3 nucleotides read TGTGCCAGCAGCTTAGCTAGCGGGACCTACGAGCAGTACGTC.